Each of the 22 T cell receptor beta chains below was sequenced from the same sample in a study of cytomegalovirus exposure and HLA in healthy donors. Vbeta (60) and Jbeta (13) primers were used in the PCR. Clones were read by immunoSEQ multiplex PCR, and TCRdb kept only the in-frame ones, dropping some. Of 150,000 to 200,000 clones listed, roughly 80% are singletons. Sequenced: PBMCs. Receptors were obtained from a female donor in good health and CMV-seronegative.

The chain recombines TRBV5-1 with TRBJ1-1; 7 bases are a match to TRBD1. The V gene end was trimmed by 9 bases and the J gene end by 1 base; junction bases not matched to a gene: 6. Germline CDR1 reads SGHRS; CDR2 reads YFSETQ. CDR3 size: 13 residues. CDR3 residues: CATSGQENTEAFF. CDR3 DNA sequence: TGCGCCACCTCAGGACAGGAGAACACTGAAGCTTTCTTT.

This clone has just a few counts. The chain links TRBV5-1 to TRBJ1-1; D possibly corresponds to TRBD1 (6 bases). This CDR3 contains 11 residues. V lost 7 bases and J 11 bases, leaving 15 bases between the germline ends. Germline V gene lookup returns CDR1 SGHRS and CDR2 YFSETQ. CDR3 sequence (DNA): TGCGCCAGCGGAGACGGGACAAGGGCTTTCTTT. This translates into CASGDGTRAFF.

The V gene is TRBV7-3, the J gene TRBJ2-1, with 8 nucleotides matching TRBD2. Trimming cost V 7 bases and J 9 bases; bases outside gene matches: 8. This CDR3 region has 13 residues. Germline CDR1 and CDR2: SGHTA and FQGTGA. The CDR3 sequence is CASTPSGGGEQFF. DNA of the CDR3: TGTGCCAGCACTCCCAGCGGGGGAGGTGAGCAGTTCTTC.

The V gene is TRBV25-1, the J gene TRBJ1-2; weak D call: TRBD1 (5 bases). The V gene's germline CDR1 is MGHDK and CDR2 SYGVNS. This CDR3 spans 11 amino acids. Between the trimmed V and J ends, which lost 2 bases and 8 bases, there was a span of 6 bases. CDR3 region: CASSEGGGYTF. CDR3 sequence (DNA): TGTGCCAGCAGTGAAGGGGGGGGCTACACCTTC.

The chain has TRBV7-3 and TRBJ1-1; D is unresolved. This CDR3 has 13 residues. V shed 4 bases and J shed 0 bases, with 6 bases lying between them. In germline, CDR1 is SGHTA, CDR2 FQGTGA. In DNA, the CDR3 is TGTGCCAGCAGCTCCCACATGAACACTGAAGCTTTCTTT. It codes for CASSSHMNTEAFF.

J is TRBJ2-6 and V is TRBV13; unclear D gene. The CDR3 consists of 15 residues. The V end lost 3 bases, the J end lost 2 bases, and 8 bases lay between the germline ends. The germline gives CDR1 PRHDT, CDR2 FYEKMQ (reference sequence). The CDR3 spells CASSFGLTGANVLTF. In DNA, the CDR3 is TGTGCCAGCAGCTTCGGGTTGACTGGGGCCAACGTCCTGACTTTC.

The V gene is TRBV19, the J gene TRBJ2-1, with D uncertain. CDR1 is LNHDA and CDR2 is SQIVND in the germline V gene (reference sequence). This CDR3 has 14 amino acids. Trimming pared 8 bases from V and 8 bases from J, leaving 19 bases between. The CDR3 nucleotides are TGTGCCAGTCAGTCTGATGGTTCCTTCCATGAGCAGTTCTTC. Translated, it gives CASQSDGSFHEQFF.

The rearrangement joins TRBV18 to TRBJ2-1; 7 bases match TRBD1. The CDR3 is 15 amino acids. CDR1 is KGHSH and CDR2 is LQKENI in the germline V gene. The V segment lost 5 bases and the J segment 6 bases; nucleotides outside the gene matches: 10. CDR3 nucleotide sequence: TGTGCCAGCTCATTCATACAGGGGTCGAGCAATGAGCAGTTCTTC. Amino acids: CASSFIQGSSNEQFF.

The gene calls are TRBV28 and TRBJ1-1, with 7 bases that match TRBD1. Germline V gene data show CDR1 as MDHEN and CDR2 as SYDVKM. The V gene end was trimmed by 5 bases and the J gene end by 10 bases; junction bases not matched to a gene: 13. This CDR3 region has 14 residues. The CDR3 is CASSRHGRGDRAFF. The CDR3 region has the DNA TGTGCCAGCAGTCGGCACGGCAGGGGGGATCGAGCTTTCTTT.

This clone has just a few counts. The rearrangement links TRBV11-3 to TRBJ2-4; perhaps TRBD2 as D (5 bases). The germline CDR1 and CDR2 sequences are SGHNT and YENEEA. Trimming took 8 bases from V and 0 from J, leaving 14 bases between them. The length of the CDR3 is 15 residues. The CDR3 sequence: CASEGGRLAKNIQYF. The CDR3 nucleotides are TGTGCCAGCGAGGGCGGAAGACTAGCCAAAAACATTCAGTACTTC.

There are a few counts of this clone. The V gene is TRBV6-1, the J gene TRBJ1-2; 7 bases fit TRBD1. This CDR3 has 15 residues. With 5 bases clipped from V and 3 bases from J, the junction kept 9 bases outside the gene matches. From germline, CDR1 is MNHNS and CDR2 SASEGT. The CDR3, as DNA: TGTGCCAGCAGTCGACCGGGACAGAGATACTATGGCTACACCTTC. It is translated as CASSRPGQRYYGYTF.

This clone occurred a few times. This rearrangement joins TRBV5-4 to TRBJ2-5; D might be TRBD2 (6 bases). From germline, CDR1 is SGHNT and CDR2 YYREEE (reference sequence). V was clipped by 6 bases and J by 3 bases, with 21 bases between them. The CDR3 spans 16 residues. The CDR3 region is CASTDERDSLKETQYF. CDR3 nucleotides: TGTGCCAGCACCGACGAAAGGGACTCCTTAAAAGAGACCCAGTACTTC.

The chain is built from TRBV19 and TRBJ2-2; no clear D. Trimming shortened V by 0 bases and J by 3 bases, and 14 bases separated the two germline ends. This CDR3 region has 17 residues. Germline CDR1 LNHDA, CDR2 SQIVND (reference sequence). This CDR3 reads CASSIDTSHYYTGELFF. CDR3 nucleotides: TGTGCCAGTAGTATAGACACCTCACATTATTACACCGGGGAGCTGTTTTTT.

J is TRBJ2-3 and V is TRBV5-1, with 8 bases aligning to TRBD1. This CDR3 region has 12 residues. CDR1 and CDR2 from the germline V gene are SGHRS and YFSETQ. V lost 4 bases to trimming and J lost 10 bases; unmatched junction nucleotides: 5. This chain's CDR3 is CASSLGQGPQYF. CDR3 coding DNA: TGCGCCAGCAGCCTTGGACAGGGCCCGCAGTATTTT.

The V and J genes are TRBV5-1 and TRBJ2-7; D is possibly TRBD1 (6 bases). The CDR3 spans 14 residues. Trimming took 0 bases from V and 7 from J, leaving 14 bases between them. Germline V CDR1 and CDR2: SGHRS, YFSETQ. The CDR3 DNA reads TGCGCCAGCAGCTTGGGGGAACAGGGAATTGAGCAGTACTTC. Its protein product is CASSLGEQGIEQYF.

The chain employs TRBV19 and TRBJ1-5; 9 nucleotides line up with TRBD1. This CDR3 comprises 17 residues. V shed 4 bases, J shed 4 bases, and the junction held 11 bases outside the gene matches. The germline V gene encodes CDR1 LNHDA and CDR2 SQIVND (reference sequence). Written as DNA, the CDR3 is TGTGCCAGTAGTAGGGACAGGGAAGGGGCACAAAATCAGCCCCAGCATTTT. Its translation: CASSRDREGAQNQPQHF. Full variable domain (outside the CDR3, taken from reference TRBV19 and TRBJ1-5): DGGITQSPKYLFRKEGQNVTLSCEQNLNHDAMYWYRQDPGQGLRLIYYSQIVNDFQKGDIAEGYSVSREKKESFPLTVTSAQKNPTAFYLCASSRDREGAQNQPQHFGDGTRLSIL.

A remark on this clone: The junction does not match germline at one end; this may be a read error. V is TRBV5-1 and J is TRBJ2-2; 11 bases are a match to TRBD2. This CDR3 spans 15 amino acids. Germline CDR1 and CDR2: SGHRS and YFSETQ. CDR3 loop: CASSLVSGGAGELFF. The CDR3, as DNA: TGCGCCAGCAGCTTGGTTAGCGGGGGGGCCGGTGAGCTGTTTTTT.

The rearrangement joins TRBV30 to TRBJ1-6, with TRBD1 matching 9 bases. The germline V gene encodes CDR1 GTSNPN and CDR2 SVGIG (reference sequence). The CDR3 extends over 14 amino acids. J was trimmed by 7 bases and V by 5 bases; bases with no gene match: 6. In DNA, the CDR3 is TGTGCCTGGGTTGGACAGGGGCGCAATTCACCCCTCCACTTT. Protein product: CAWVGQGRNSPLHF.

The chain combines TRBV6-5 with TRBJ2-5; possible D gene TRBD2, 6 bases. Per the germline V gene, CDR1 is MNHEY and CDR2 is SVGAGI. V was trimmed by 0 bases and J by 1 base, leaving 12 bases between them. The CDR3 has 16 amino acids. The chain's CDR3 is CASSYSGSGSQETQYF. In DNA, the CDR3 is TGTGCCAGCAGTTACTCGGGAAGCGGGTCCCAAGAGACCCAGTACTTC.

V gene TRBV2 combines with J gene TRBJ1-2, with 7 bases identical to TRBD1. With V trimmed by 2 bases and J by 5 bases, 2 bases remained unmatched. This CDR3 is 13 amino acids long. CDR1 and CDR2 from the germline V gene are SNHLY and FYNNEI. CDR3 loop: CASSERGQYGYTF. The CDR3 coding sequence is TGTGCCAGCAGTGAACGGGGACAGTATGGCTACACCTTC. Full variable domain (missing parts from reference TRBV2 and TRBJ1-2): EPEVTQTPSHQVTQMGQEVILRCVPISNHLYFYWYRQILGQKVEFLVSFYNNEISEKSEIFDDQFSVERPDGSNFTLKIRSTKLEDSAMYFCASSERGQYGYTFGSGTRLTVV.

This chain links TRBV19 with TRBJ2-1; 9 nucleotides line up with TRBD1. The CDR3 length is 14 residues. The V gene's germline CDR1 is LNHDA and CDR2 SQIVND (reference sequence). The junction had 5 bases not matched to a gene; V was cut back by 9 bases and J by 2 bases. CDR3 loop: CASRQGVAYNEQFF. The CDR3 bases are TGTGCCAGCAGACAGGGGGTAGCCTACAATGAGCAGTTCTTC.

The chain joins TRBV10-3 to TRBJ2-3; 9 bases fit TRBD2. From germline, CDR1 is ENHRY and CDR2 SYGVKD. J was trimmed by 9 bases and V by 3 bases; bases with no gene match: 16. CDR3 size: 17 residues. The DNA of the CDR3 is TGTGCCATCAGTGAATCGGGACTAGCTGGCCGCGGGGGGACGCAGTATTTT. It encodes CAISESGLAGRGGTQYF.